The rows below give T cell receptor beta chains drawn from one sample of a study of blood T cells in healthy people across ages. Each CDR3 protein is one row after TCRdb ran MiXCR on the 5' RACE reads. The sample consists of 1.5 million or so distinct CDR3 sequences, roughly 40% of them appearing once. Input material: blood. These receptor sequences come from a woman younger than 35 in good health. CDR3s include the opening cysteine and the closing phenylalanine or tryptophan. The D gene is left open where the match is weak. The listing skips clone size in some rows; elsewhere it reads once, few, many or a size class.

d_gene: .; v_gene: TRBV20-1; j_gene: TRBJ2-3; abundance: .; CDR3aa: CSARILGGSTDTQYF; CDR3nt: TGCAGTGCTAGAATCCTGGGCGGGAGCACAGATACGCAGTATTTT
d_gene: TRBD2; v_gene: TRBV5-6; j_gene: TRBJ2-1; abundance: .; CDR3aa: CASSLGLAGVIEQFF; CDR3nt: TGTGCCAGCAGCTTGGGTCTAGCGGGAGTTATAGAGCAGTTCTTC
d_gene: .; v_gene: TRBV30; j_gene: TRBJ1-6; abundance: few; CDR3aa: CAWSVVQGNSPLHF; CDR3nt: TGTGCCTGGAGTGTAGTACAGGGTAATTCACCCCTCCACTTT
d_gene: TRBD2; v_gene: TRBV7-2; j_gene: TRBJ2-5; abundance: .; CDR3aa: CASSPPSGGVKTQYF; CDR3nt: TGTGCCAGCAGCCCGCCGAGCGGGGGGGTAAAGACCCAGTACTTC
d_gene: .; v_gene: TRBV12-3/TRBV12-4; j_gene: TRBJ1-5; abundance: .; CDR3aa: CASSKSSNNQPQHF; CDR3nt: TGTGCCAGCAGTAAGAGCAGTAACAATCAGCCCCAGCATTTT
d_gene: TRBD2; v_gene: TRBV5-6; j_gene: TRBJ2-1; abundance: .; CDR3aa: CASSLRTSGRWLGDEQFF; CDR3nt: TGTGCCAGCAGCTTACGGACTAGCGGGAGATGGTTGGGAGATGAGCAGTTCTTC
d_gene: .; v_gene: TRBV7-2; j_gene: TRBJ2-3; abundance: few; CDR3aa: CASSRLTRTNRDTQYF; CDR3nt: TGTGCCAGCAGCCGCCTAACAAGGACCAACAGAGATACGCAGTATTTT
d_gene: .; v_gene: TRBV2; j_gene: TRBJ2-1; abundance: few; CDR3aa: CASSVASFDEQFF; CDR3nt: TGTGCCAGCAGTGTGGCTAGCTTCGATGAGCAGTTCTTC
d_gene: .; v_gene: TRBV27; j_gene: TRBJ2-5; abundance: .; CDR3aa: CASSQPGELYEQYF; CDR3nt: TGTGCCAGCAGCCAACCGGGAGAATTATACGAACAGTACTTC
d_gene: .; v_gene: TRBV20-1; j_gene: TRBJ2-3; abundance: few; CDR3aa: CSGHGGASTDTQYF; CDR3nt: TGCAGTGGTCATGGCGGCGCTAGCACAGATACGCAGTATTTT
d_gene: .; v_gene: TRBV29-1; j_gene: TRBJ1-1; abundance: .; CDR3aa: CSVTDGGEAFF; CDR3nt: TGCAGCGTGACCGACGGGGGAGAAGCTTTCTTT
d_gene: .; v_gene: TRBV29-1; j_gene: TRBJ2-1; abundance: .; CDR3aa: CSVEQGGETQFF; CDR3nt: TGCAGCGTTGAACAGGGGGGGGAGACCCAGTTCTTC
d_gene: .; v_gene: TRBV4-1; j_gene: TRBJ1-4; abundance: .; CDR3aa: CASSQVSTPSGEKLFF; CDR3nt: TGCGCCAGCAGCCAAGTCTCGACACCCTCGGGTGAAAAACTGTTTTTT
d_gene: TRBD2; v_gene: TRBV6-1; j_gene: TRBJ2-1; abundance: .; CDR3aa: CASNPNLAGAYNEQFF; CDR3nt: TGTGCCAGCAACCCCAACCTAGCGGGGGCATACAATGAGCAGTTCTTC
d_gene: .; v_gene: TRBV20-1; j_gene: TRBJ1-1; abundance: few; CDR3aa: CSASSGGNTEAFF; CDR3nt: TGCAGTGCGTCCTCCGGAGGGAACACTGAAGCTTTCTTT
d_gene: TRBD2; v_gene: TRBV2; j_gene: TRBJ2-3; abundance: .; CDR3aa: CASRASGENTQYF; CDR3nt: TGTGCCAGCAGGGCTAGCGGGGAGAATACGCAGTATTTT
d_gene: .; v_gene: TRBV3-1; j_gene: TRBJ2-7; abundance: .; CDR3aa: CASSQGDVYEQYF; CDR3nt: TGTGCCAGCAGCCAGGGGGACGTCTACGAGCAGTACTTC
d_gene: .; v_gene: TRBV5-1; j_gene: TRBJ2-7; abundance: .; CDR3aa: CASSLGMILHEQYF; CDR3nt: TGCGCCAGCAGCTTGGGTATGATCCTACACGAGCAGTACTTC
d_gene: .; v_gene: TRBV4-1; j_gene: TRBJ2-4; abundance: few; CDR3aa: CASSQPAEAKNIQYF; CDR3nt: TGCGCCAGCAGCCAGCCTGCAGAAGCCAAAAACATTCAGTACTTC
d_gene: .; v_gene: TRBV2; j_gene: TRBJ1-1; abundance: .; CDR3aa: CASSGQGRRTEAFF; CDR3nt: TGTGCCAGCAGTGGGCAGGGGAGGAGGACTGAAGCTTTCTTT
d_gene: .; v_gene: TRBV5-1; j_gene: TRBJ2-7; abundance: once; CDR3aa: CASSWRDSPYEQYF; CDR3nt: TGCGCCAGCAGCTGGCGGGACAGTCCTTACGAGCAGTACTTC
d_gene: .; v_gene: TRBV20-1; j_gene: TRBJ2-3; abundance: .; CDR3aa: CSARHSGLGVDTQYF; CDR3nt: TGCAGTGCTAGGCACAGCGGACTCGGCGTCGATACGCAGTATTTT
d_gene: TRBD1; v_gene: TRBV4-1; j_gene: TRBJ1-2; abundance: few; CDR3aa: CASSQERQGAAVYGYTF; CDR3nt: TGCGCCAGCAGCCAAGAGAGACAGGGGGCGGCCGTGTACGGCTACACCTTC
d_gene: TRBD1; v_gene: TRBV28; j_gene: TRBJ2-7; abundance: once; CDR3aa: CASSFRGQGYEQYF; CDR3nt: TGTGCCAGCAGTTTTCGGGGACAGGGCTACGAGCAGTACTTC
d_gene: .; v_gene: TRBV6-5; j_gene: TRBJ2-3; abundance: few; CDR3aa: CASRLLGMGTDTQYF; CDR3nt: TGTGCCAGCAGACTACTAGGAATGGGCACAGATACGCAGTATTTT
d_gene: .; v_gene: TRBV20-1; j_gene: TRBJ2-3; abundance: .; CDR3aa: CSAGSGSTDTQYF; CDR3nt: TGCAGTGCTGGCAGCGGAAGCACAGATACGCAGTATTTT
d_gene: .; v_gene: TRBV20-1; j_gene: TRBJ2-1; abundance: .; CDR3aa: CSASRRTPRQFF; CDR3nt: TGCAGTGCTAGCCGACGGACGCCTCGACAGTTCTTC
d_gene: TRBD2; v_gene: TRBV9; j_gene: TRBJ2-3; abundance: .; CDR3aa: CASVRGGTSTDTQYF; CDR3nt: TGTGCCTCGGTGCGGGGGGGAACTAGCACAGATACGCAGTATTTT
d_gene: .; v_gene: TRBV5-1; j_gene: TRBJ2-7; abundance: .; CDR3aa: CASSLARTAGDYEQYF; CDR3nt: TGCGCCAGCAGCTTGGCTAGAACGGCAGGGGATTACGAGCAGTACTTC
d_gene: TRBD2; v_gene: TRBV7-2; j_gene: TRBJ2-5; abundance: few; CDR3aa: CASSLGLAGDRTQYF; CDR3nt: TGTGCCAGCAGCTTGGGACTAGCGGGAGATCGGACCCAGTACTTC
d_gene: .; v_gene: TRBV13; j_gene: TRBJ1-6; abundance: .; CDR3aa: CASSKRRDDSPPHF; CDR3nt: TGTGCCAGCAGCAAAAGACGGGATGATTCACCCCCCCACTTT
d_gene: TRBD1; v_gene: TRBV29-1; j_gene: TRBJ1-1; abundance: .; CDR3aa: CSVESTGGDGTEAFF; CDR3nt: TGCAGCGTTGAATCGACAGGGGGCGACGGCACTGAAGCTTTCTTT
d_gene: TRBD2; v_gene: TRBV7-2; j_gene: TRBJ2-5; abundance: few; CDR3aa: CASSLLAGLVETQYF; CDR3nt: TGTGCCAGCAGCTTACTAGCGGGGCTGGTAGAGACCCAGTACTTC
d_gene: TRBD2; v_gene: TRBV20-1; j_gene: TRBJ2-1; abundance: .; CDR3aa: CSVSGLAGANYNEQFF; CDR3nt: TGCAGTGTTTCGGGACTAGCGGGGGCGAACTACAATGAGCAGTTCTTC
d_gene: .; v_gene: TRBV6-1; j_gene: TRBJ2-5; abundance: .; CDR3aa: CASSEEGGVLETQYF; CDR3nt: TGTGCCAGCAGTGAAGAAGGGGGGGTTCTTGAGACCCAGTACTTC
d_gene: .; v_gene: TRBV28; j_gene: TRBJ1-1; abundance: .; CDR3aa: CASSPSYVEAGFDTEAFF; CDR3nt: TGTGCCAGCAGTCCAAGCTACGTGGAGGCAGGGTTTGACACTGAAGCTTTCTTT
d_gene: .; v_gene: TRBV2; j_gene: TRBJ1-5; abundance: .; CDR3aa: CASTRRDSNQPQHF; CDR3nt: TGTGCCAGCACGCGGAGAGATAGCAATCAGCCCCAGCATTTT
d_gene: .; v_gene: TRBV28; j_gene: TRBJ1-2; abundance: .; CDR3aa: CASSFGGTYGYTF; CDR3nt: TGTGCCAGCAGTTTCGGAGGGACCTATGGCTACACCTTC
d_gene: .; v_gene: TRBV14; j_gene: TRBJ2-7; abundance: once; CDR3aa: CASSSWEAQYF; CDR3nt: TGTGCCAGCTCCTCTTGGGAGGCCCAGTACTTC
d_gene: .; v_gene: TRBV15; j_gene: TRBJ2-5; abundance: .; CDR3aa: CATSRDGGSSREQYF; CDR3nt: TGTGCCACCAGCAGAGATGGGGGCTCGTCTCGGGAGCAGTACTTC
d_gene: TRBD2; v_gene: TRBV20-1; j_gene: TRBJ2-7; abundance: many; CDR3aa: CSARAGAGAYEQYF; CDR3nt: TGCAGTGCTAGAGCGGGAGCGGGAGCTTACGAGCAGTACTTC
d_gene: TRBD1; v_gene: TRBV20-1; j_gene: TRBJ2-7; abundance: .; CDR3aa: CSATGTGGLSPYEQYF; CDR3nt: TGCAGTGCTACCGGGACAGGGGGCCTAAGCCCCTACGAGCAGTACTTC
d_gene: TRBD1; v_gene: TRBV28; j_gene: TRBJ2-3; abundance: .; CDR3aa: CASSLTGGNQPQYF; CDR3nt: TGTGCCAGCAGTCTGACAGGGGGCAATCAGCCCCAGTATTTT
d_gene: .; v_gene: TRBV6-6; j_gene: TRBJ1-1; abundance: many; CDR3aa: CASSYGGSTEAFF; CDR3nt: TGTGCCAGCAGTTACGGGGGTTCCACTGAAGCTTTCTTT
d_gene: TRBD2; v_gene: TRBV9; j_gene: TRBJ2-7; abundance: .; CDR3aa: CASSVGLAGGYEQYF; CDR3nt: TGTGCCAGCAGCGTTGGACTAGCGGGAGGATACGAGCAGTACTTC
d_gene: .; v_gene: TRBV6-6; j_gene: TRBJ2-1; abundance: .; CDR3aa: CATKYKGPYNEQFF; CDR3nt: TGTGCCACCAAGTACAAGGGCCCGTACAATGAGCAGTTCTTC